This TCR beta chain was recovered during a study of blood T cell repertoires in COVID-19. Participants were aged roughly 18 to 100 years from around 26 US areas. Recovered participants had two consecutive negative NP/OP PCR tests, healthcare professional clearance, or symptom resolution. Method: immunoSEQ multiplex PCR; TCRdb's copy keeps in-frame clones and lacks some. Of fewer than 350,000 clones in the sample, about 89% are singletons; the top ten hold approximately 9.4%. V shed 5 bases and J shed 2 bases, with 9 bases lying between them. Germline V gene lookup returns CDR1 SEHNR and CDR2 FQNEAQ (reference sequence). This CDR3 spans 13 amino acids.

The source of this sequence is a woman in her thirties or forties who had recovered from COVID-19. The chain carries TRBV7-9 and TRBJ1-2; tentative D call: TRBD1 (5 bases). Sequences were obtained from PBMCs or T cells enriched from blood (not recorded which). CDR3 sequence (DNA): TGTGCCAGCAGCAAGACAGAGAACTATGGCTACACCTTC. Translating gives CASSKTENYGYTF.